This T cell receptor beta chain is from a study of cytomegalovirus exposure and HLA in healthy donors. The PCR made use of 60 Vbeta and 13 Jbeta primers. TCRdb keeps only in-frame clones here, not all; method: immunoSEQ multiplex PCR. Among more than 150,000 clones listed, roughly 75% were seen once. The CDR3 spans 15 residues. The rearrangement joins TRBV21-1 to TRBJ1-5; TRBD1, as called in the table, went unchecked against the DNA. TRBV21-1 is shown as a pseudogene. The sequencing input was PBMCs. This clonotype was obtained from a young woman in good health and CMV-seronegative. The chain's CDR3 is CASGRQGDSNQPQHF. The CDR3 region has the DNA TGTGCCAGCGGTAGACAAGGGGATAGCAATCAGCCCCAGCATTTT.